The subject of this entry is one TCR beta chain. The data originate from a study of blood T cell repertoires in COVID-19. Study-level background: COVID-19 samples collected from the United States, Italy and Spain covered acute and convalescent phases.

Using immunoSEQ multiplex PCR, the repertoire was profiled, and TCRdb retains in-frame clones only, with some absent. The table includes tens of thousands of clones, about 82% detected once. Trimming took off 6 bases at V and 7 bases at J, with 7 bases between the two ends. Germline V CDR1 and CDR2: LNHDA, SQIVND (reference sequence). The CDR3 loop spans 12 amino acids. Sequencing used PBMCs or T cells enriched from blood (not recorded which). The origin of this receptor is a middle-aged woman with acute COVID-19. This chain links TRBV19 with TRBJ1-6; no definite D call. CDR3 in DNA: TGTGCCAGTAGGTACGGGAATTCACCCCTCCACTTT. This sequence encodes CASRYGNSPLHF.